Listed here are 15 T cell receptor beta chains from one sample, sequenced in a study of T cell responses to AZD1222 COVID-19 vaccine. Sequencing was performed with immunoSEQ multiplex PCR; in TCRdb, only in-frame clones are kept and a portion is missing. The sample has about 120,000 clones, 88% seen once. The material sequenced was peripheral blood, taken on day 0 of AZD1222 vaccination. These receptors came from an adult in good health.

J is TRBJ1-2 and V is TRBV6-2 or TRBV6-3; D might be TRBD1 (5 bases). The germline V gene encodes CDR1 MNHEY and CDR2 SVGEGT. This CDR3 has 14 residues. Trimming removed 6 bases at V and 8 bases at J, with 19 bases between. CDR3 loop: CASSSGGTPKGYTF. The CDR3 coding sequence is TGTGCCAGCAGCTCAGGTGGGACCCCTAAAGGCTACACCTTC.

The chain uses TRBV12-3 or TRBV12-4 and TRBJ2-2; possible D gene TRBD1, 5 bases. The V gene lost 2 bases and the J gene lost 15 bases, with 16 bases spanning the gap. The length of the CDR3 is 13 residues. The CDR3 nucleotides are TGTGCCAGCAGTTTAATGACAGCCCTCCCGGTGTTTTTT. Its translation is CASSLMTALPVFF.

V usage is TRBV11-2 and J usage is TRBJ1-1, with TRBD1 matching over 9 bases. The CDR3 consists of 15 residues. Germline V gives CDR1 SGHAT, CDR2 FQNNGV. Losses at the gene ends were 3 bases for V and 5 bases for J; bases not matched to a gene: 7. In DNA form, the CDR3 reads TGTGCCAGCAGCTTTCAACAGGGGGCTCAGACTGAAGCTTTCTTT. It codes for CASSFQQGAQTEAFF.

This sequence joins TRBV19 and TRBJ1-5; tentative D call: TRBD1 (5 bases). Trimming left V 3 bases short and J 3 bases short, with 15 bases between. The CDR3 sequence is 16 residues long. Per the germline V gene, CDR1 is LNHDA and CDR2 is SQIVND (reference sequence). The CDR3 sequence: CASSMGRRAYNQPQHF. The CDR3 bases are TGTGCCAGTAGTATGGGACGCAGGGCCTACAATCAGCCCCAGCATTTT.

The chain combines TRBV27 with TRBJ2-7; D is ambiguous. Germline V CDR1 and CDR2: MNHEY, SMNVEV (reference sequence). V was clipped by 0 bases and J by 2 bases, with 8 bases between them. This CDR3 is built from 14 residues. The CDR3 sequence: CASSLSVTAYEQYF. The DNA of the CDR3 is TGTGCCAGCAGTTTATCCGTAACCGCCTACGAGCAGTACTTC.

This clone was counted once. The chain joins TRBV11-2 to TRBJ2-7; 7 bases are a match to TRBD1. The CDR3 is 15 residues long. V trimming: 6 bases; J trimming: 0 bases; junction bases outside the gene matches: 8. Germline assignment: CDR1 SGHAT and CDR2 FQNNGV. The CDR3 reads CASSYHRDSSYEQYF. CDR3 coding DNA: TGTGCCAGCAGTTACCACCGGGACAGCTCCTACGAGCAGTACTTC.

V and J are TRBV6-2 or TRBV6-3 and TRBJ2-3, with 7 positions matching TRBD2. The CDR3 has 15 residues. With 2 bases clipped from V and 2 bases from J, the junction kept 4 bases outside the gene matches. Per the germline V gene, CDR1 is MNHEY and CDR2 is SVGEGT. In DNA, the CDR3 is TGTGCCAGCAGTTACCGGGCGGGGGTCACAGATACGCAGTATTTT. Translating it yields CASSYRAGVTDTQYF.

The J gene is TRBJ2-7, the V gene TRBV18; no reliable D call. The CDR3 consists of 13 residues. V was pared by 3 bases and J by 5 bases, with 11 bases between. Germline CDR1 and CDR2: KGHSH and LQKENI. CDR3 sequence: CASSPDTTHEQYF. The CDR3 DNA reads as TGTGCCAGCTCACCCGACACTACCCACGAGCAGTACTTC.

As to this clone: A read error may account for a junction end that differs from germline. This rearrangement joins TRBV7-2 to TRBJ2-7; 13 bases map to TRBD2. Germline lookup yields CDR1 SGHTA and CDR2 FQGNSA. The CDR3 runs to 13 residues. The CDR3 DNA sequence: TGTGCCAGCAGCGGGGGACTAGCGGGGTATCAATTCTTC. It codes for CASSGGLAGYQFF.

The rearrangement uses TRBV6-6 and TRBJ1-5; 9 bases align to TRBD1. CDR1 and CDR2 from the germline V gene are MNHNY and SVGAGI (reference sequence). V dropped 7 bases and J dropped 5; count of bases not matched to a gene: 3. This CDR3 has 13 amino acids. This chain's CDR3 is CASNGQGYQPQHF. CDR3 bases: TGTGCCAGCAACGGACAGGGGTATCAGCCCCAGCATTTT.

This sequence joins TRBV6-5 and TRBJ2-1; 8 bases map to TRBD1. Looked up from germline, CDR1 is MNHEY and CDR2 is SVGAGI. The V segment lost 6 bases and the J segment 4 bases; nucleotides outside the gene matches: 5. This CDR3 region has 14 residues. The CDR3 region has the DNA TGTGCCAGCAGCCAGGGGGCTGCTTACAATGAGCAGTTCTTC. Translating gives CASSQGAAYNEQFF.

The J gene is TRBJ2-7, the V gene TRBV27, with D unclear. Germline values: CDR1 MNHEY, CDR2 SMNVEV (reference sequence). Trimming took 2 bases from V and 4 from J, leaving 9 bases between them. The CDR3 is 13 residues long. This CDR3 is CASSLRSGYEQYF. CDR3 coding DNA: TGTGCCAGCAGTTTACGTTCCGGATACGAGCAGTACTTC.

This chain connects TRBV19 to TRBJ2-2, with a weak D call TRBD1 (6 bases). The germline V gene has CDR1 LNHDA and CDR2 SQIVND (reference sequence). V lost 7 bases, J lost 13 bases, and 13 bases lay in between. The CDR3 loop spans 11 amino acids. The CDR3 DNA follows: TGTGCCAGTACCATAACAGGGACGCTGTTTTTT. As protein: CASTITGTLFF.

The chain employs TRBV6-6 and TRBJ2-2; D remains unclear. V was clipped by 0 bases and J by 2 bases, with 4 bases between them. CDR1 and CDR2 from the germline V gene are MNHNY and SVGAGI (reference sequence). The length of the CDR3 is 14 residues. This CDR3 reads CASSYSQNTGELFF. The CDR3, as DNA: TGTGCCAGCAGTTACTCACAAAACACCGGGGAGCTGTTTTTT.

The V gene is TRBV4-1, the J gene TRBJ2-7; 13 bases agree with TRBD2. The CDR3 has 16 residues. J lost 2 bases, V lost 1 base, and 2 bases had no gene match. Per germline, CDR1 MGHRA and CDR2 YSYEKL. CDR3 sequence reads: CASSQATSGGAYEQYF. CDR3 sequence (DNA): TGCGCCAGCAGCCAAGCCACTAGCGGGGGGGCCTACGAGCAGTACTTC.